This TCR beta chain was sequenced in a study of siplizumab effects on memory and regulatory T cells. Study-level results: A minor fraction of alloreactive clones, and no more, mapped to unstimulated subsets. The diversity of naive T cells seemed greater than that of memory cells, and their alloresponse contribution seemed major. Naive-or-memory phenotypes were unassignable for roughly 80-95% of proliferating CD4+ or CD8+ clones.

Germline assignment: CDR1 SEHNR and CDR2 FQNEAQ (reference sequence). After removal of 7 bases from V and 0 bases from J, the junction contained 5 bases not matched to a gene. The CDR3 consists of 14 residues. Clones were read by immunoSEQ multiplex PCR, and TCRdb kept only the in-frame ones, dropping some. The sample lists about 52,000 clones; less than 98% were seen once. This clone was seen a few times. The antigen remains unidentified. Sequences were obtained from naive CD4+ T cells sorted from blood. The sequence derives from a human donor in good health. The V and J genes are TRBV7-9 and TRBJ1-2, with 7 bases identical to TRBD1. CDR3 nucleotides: TGTGCCAGCAAGCGACAGGGAACTAACTATGGCTACACCTTC. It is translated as CASKRQGTNYGYTF.